Listed here are 10 T cell receptor beta chains from one sample, sequenced in a study of shared clonotypes between healthy human individuals. Using immunoSEQ multiplex PCR, the repertoire was profiled, and TCRdb retains in-frame clones only, with some absent. The repertoire consists of 2.3 million or so clones, with more than 80% occurring once and the leading ten covering roughly 0.36%. The sample was naive CD4+ T cells from PBMCs. Subset reported: CD45RA+ positively selected. Receptors were obtained from a young man in good health. Some clones in this sample may be carry-over from other donors' samples.

This chain connects TRBV28 to TRBJ1-5, with D perhaps TRBD1 (6 bases). Per germline, CDR1 MDHEN and CDR2 SYDVKM. V lost 2 bases, J lost 5 bases, and 16 bases lay in between. This CDR3 has 16 residues. Written as DNA, the CDR3 is TGTGCCAGCAGTTTAGGCCAGGGGCTCGGGGATCAGCCCCAGCATTTT. It specifies CASSLGQGLGDQPQHF.

The CDR3 sequence: CASTETGTRTNEQFF. The CDR3 bases are TGTGCCAGCACCGAGACCGGGACTAGGACCAATGAGCAGTTCTTC. The chain couples TRBV28 to TRBJ2-1; 8 positions agree with TRBD2. The ends lost 7 bases at V and 6 bases at J; junction bases unmatched: 11. The CDR3 has 15 amino acids. Germline V gene lookup returns CDR1 MDHEN and CDR2 SYDVKM.

This chain joins TRBV9 and TRBJ2-3, with a weak D call TRBD2 (6 bases). The CDR3 loop spans 16 amino acids. The germline CDR1 and CDR2 sequences are SGDLS and YYNGEE. V gave up 0 bases and J gave up 0 bases, with 11 bases separating them. The CDR3 here is CASSVAMSGSTDTQYF. The CDR3 DNA follows: TGTGCCAGCAGCGTAGCCATGAGCGGGAGCACAGATACGCAGTATTTT.

The V gene is TRBV29-1, the J gene TRBJ2-1; TRBD2 agrees at 9 bases. This CDR3 is built from 15 residues. From germline, CDR1 is SQVTM and CDR2 ANQGSEA. Trimming removed 6 bases from V and 1 base from J; junction bases left unmatched: 7. The CDR3 loop is CSVPRAGGSYNEQFF. CDR3 DNA sequence: TGCAGCGTGCCCAGGGCGGGAGGGTCCTACAATGAGCAGTTCTTC.

J is TRBJ2-3 and V is TRBV7-9, with 10 positions matching TRBD2. The CDR3 runs to 18 residues. Germline lookup yields CDR1 SEHNR and CDR2 FQNEAQ (reference sequence). V lost 2 bases to trimming and J lost 1 base; unmatched junction nucleotides: 9. CDR3 loop: CASSLSSGSPGGTDTQYF. DNA of the CDR3: TGTGCCAGCAGCTTATCTAGCGGGAGCCCAGGGGGCACAGATACGCAGTATTTT.

The rearrangement uses TRBV7-3 and TRBJ1-2; D is unresolved. This CDR3 region has 16 residues. Germline CDR1 and CDR2: SGHTA and FQGTGA. V dropped 2 bases and J dropped 7 bases, with 20 bases sitting between them. The CDR3 region has the DNA TGTGCCAGCAGCTTATATCGGGAAGTCCTACCCCCTGGCTACACCTTC. Translated: CASSLYREVLPPGYTF.

The chain is built from TRBV5-1 and TRBJ2-7, with TRBD2 matching over 11 bases. Germline trimming cut 3 bases from V and 0 bases from J; bases unmatched to any gene: 5. This CDR3 is built from 16 residues. The germline gives CDR1 SGHRS, CDR2 YFSETQ. The CDR3 nucleotides are TGCGCCAGCAGCTGGGGACTAGCGGAGACCTCCTACGAGCAGTACTTC. It yields the protein CASSWGLAETSYEQYF.

The gene calls are TRBV19 and TRBJ2-1; 9 positions match TRBD2. The CDR3 contains 12 residues. Looked up from germline, CDR1 is LNHDA and CDR2 is SQIVND (reference sequence). The CDR3 region is CATKSGRYEQFF. CDR3 nucleotide sequence: TGTGCGACAAAGAGCGGGAGGTATGAGCAGTTCTTC.

This chain joins TRBV10-3 and TRBJ2-1; 7 nucleotides agree with TRBD2. The CDR3 runs 14 residues. Germline V gives CDR1 ENHRY, CDR2 SYGVKD. Trimming at V came to 3 bases and at J to 8 bases, leaving 7 bases not matched to a gene. DNA for the CDR3: TGTGCCATCAGTGACATCAGGGCGGGGGATGAGCAGTTCTTC. Translation gives CAISDIRAGDEQFF.

The chain combines TRBV5-4 with TRBJ1-2, with D tentatively TRBD1 (6 bases). Germline assignment: CDR1 SGHNT and CDR2 YYREEE (reference sequence). This CDR3 spans 15 amino acids. V was pared by 4 bases and J by 0 bases, with 13 bases between. The DNA for the CDR3 is TGTGCCAGCAGCACCGACCGGGACACTAACTATGGCTACACCTTC. Translated: CASSTDRDTNYGYTF.